The rows below give T cell receptor beta chains drawn from one sample of a study of T cell clones after liver transplantation. The table came from immunoSEQ multiplex PCR; TCRdb's copy has only in-frame clones and leaves some out. The table includes more than 95,000 clones, approximately 85% detected once. Here the sequenced sample was CD4+ T cells from blood, taken before liver transplant. The receptors stem from a human donor who received a liver transplant. CDR3s include the opening cysteine and the closing phenylalanine or tryptophan. A D gene is named only where the DNA matches it firmly. Size tells how often a clone was seen (once, few, many) or the class of an expanded clone, and some rows leave it out.

J gene	clone size	V gene	D gene	CDR3 DNA	CDR3 protein
TRBJ1-1	NA	TRBV7-9	NA	TGTGCCAGCAGCCTAGAGGGGGGTGAAGCTTTCTTT	CASSLEGGEAFF
TRBJ2-3	few	TRBV30	TRBD1	TGTGCCTGGAGCGGGGACAGATACACAGATACGCAGTATTTT	CAWSGDRYTDTQYF
TRBJ2-7	NA	TRBV29-1	NA	TGCAGCGTGAGGGGTAACGGCGAGCAGTACTTC	CSVRGNGEQYF
TRBJ2-4	NA	TRBV29-1	TRBD2	TGCATCCTACCACGAGGGCCGGGACTAGCGGGAGAGCTTCTAGCCAAAAACATTCAGTACTTC	CILPRGPGLAGELLAKNIQYF
TRBJ1-3	few	TRBV11-3	NA	TGTGCCAGCAGGCATTTGACGGTGGGCGAACCAGATACAGGAAACACCATATATTTT	CASRHLTVGEPDTGNTIYF
TRBJ1-3	NA	TRBV5-1	TRBD1	TGCGCCAGCAGCTTGGAACCACAGGGGGCGGAAGGAAACACCATATATTTT	CASSLEPQGAEGNTIYF
TRBJ2-1	NA	TRBV10-1	TRBD1	TGCGCCAGCAGAACCGGGACAGTCTTACTTTACAATGAGCAGTTCTTC	CASRTGTVLLYNEQFF
TRBJ2-6	NA	TRBV19	NA	TGTGCCAGTCTCCGGGGTTCTGGGGCCAACGTCCTGACTTTC	CASLRGSGANVLTF
TRBJ2-5	NA	TRBV6-1	NA	TGTGCCAGCAGTTACGGAGAGACCCAGTACTTC	CASSYGETQYF
TRBJ2-2	NA	TRBV9	TRBD2	TGTGCCAGCACCCAAGGTAGCGGGAGGGCCACCGGGGAGCTGTTTTTT	CASTQGSGRATGELFF
TRBJ2-5	NA	TRBV29-1	TRBD1	TGCAGCGCCGGGGACAGGCAAGAGACCCAGTACTTC	CSAGDRQETQYF
TRBJ1-3	NA	TRBV6-5	NA	TGTGCCAGCAGTTACAAGTCTGGAAACACCATATATTTT	CASSYKSGNTIYF
TRBJ2-1	NA	TRBV25-1	NA	TGTGCCAGCGGTTCCCGGGACGTCTCCAATGAGCAGTTCTTC	CASGSRDVSNEQFF
TRBJ1-1	NA	TRBV5-4	NA	TGTGCCAGCAGCTTGGAAGGCAGCTCTCAGAACACTGAAGCTTTCTTT	CASSLEGSSQNTEAFF
TRBJ1-1	NA	TRBV9	NA	TGTGCCAGCAGCGTACTCGGGTACACTGAAGCTTTCTTT	CASSVLGYTEAFF
TRBJ2-5	once	TRBV10-3	TRBD1	TGTGCCATCAGTGCGCAGGGGACAGGGGGTGGTACACGGGAGACCCAGTACTTC	CAISAQGTGGGTRETQYF
TRBJ2-3	NA	TRBV18	TRBD2	TGTGCCAGCTCACCAACCCAACTAGCGGGCACAGATACGCAGTATTTT	CASSPTQLAGTDTQYF
TRBJ1-4	NA	TRBV10-3	NA	TGTGCCATCAGCTCAACAACTAATGAAAAACTGTTTTTT	CAISSTTNEKLFF
TRBJ2-7	NA	TRBV14	TRBD1	TGTGCCAGCAGCCAAGGAGGGACAGGGAGTCACGAGCAGTACTTC	CASSQGGTGSHEQYF
TRBJ2-3	NA	TRBV9	TRBD2	TGTGCCAGCAGCGTAGTGGGGACTAGCGGGAGTACAGATACGCAGTATTTT	CASSVVGTSGSTDTQYF
TRBJ2-1	NA	TRBV10-1	NA	TGCGCCAGCAGTGTATCCCACATTTACAATGAGCAGTTCTTC	CASSVSHIYNEQFF
TRBJ1-2	NA	TRBV18	NA	TGTGCCAGCTCACCTCAGTATGGGAATGGCTACACCTTC	CASSPQYGNGYTF
TRBJ1-2	few	TRBV7-9	NA	TGTGCCAGCAGCTTTTCGTCACAGCGGAAAGGCTACACCTTC	CASSFSSQRKGYTF
TRBJ1-2	few	TRBV16	NA	TGTGCCAGCAGCCAAGGGTTGAGTGGCGGCTACACCTTC	CASSQGLSGGYTF
TRBJ1-2	NA	TRBV6-1	NA	TGTGCCAGCGAAAAGACCGGGGCGGATGGCTACACCTTC	CASEKTGADGYTF
TRBJ2-1	NA	TRBV6-1	TRBD1	TGTGCCAGCAGCCGTACAGGGGGCGATGAGCAGTTCTTC	CASSRTGGDEQFF
TRBJ2-7	NA	TRBV5-1	NA	TGCGCCAGCAGCTTGGAGCGCCTCGAGAGCTCCTACGAGCAGTACTTC	CASSLERLESSYEQYF
TRBJ1-5	NA	TRBV6-5	NA	TGTGCCAGCAGTCTTGGGGACGGCGCCAATCAGCCCCAGCATTTT	CASSLGDGANQPQHF
TRBJ2-2	NA	TRBV28	NA	TGTGCCAGCAAGGGAGATAGTCTTCCCGGGGAGCTGTTTTTT	CASKGDSLPGELFF
TRBJ1-2	NA	TRBV5-4	NA	TGTGCCAGCAGCCCAACCGGTGGGGATGGCTACACCTTC	CASSPTGGDGYTF
TRBJ1-1	NA	TRBV6-4	NA	TGTGCCAGCAGTGACTCGGGGCAGGGACGGACTGAAGCTTTCTTT	CASSDSGQGRTEAFF
TRBJ2-3	NA	TRBV7-9	TRBD2	TGTGCCAGCAGCTCTTCGGGACTAGCGGGGGCAACTAGCACAGATACGCAGTATTTT	CASSSSGLAGATSTDTQYF
TRBJ2-5	NA	TRBV5-1	TRBD1	TGCGCCAGCACCCCCGGGACAGGGTTGTACCAAGAGACCCAGTACTTC	CASTPGTGLYQETQYF
TRBJ2-2	NA	TRBV4-3	NA	TGCGCCAGCAGCCCTATGTTAGGCTCCGGGGAGCTGTTTTTT	CASSPMLGSGELFF
TRBJ1-1	NA	TRBV18	NA	TGTGCCAGCTCACCCGCGGAGAAAGCAATGAACACTGAAGCTTTCTTT	CASSPAEKAMNTEAFF
TRBJ2-7	NA	TRBV5-1	NA	TGCGCCAGCAGCTTGGGAGGACGGGACGAGCAGTACTTC	CASSLGGRDEQYF
TRBJ1-1	NA	TRBV6-5	NA	TGTGCCAGCAGTTACCTGACGGGGGCCCGAAACACTGAAGCTTTCTTT	CASSYLTGARNTEAFF
TRBJ1-4	NA	TRBV19	NA	TGTGCCAGTAGTATAGTAGGGGCAACTAATGAAAAACTGTTTTTT	CASSIVGATNEKLFF
TRBJ2-1	NA	TRBV6-5	TRBD2	TGTGCCAGCAGCAGAGCGGGAGTTACCTACAATGAGCAGTTCTTC	CASSRAGVTYNEQFF
TRBJ1-5	NA	TRBV11-2	NA	TGTGCCAGCAGCTCAGGGGATAGCAATCAGCCCCAGCATTTT	CASSSGDSNQPQHF